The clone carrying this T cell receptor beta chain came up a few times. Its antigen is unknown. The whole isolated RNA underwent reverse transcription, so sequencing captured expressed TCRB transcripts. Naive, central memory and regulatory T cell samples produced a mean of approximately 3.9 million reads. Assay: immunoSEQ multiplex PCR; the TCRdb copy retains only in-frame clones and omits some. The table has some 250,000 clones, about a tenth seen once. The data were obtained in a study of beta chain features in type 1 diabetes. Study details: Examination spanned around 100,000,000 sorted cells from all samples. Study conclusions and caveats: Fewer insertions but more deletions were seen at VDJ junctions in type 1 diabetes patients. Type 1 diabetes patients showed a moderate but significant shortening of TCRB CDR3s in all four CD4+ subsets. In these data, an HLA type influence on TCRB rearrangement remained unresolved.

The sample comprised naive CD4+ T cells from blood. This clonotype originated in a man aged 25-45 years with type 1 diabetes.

CDR3: CASNWGQVRNEQFF. CDR3 bases: TGTGCCAGCAACTGGGGACAGGTCCGAAATGAGCAGTTCTTC. The chain has TRBV21-1 and TRBJ2-1; the D call TRBD1 from the table was never checked on the DNA. TRBV21-1 represents a pseudogene. The CDR3 runs to 14 residues.